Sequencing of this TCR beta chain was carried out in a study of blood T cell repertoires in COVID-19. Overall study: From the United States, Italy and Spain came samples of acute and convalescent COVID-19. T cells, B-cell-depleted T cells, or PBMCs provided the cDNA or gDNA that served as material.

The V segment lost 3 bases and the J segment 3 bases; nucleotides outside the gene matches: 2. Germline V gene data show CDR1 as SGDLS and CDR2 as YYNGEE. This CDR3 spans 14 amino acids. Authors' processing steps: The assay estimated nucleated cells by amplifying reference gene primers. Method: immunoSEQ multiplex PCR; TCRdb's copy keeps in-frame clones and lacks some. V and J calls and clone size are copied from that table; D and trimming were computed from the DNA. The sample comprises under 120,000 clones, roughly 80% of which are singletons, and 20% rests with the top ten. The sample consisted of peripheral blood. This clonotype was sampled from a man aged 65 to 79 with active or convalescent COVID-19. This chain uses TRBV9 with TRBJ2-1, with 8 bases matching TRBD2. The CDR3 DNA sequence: TGTGCCAGCAGCGCGAGCGGGAGCTACAATGAGCAGTTCTTC. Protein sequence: CASSASGSYNEQFF.